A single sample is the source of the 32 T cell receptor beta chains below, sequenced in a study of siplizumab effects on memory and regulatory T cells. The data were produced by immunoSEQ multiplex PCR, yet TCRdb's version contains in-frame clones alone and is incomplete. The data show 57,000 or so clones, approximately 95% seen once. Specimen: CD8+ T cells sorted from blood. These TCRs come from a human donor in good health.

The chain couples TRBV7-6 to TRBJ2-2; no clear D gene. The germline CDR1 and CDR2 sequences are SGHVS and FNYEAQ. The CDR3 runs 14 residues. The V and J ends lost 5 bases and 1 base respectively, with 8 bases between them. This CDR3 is CASSATKNTGELFF. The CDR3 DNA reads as TGTGCCAGCAGCGCAACTAAGAACACCGGGGAGCTGTTTTTT.

In nucleotides, the CDR3 is TGTGCCAGCAGCCAAGATTCCGGGTCCTACAATGAGCAGTTCTTC. This translates into CASSQDSGSYNEQFF. This rearrangement joins TRBV14 to TRBJ2-1; no clear D. The CDR3 consists of 15 residues. From germline, CDR1 is SGHDN and CDR2 FVKESK. V lost 0 bases, J lost 1 base, and 7 bases lay in between. The full variable domain, completed using reference TRBV14 and TRBJ2-1, is EAGVTQFPSHSVIEKGQTVTLRCDPISGHDNLYWYRRVMGKEIKFLLHFVKESKQDESGMPNNRFLAERTGGTYSTLKVQPAELEDSGVYFCASSQDSGSYNEQFFGPGTRLTVL.

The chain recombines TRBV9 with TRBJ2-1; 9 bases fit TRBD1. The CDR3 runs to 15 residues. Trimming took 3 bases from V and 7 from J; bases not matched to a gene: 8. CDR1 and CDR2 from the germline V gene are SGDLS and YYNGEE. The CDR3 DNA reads TGTGCCAGCAGCGAACAGGGGGCGCGGGAGAATGAGCAGTTCTTC. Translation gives CASSEQGARENEQFF.

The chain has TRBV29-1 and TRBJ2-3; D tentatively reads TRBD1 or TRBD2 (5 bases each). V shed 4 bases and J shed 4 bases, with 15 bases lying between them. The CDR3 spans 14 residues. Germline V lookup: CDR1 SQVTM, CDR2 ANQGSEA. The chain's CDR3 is CSVGMQGEADTQYF. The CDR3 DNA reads TGCAGCGTTGGAATGCAGGGAGAAGCAGATACGCAGTATTTT.

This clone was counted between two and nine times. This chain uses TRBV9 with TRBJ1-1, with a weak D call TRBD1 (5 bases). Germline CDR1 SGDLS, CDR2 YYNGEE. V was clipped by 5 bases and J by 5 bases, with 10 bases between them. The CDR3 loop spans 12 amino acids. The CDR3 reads CASSSQGTEAFF. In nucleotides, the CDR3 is TGTGCCAGCAGTTCCCAGGGTACTGAAGCTTTCTTT.

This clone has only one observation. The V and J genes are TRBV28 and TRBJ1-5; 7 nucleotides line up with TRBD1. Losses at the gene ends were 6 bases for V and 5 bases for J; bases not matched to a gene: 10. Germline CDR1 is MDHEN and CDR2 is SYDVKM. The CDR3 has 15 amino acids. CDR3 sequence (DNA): TGTGCCAGCAGAACGACAGGGTATAGGGATCAGCCCCAGCATTTT. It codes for CASRTTGYRDQPQHF. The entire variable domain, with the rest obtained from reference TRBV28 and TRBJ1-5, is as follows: DVKVTQSSRYLVKRTGEKVFLECVQDMDHENMFWYRQDPGLGLRLIYFSYDVKMKEKGDIPEGYSVSREKKERFSLILESASTNQTSMYLCASRTTGYRDQPQHFGDGTRLSIL.

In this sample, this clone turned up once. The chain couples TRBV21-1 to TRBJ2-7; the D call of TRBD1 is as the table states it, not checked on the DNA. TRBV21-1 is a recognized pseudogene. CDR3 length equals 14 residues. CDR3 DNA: TGTGCCAAAGGGACGAGACAGGGGTCCTACGAGCAGTACTTC. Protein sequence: CAKGTRQGSYEQYF.

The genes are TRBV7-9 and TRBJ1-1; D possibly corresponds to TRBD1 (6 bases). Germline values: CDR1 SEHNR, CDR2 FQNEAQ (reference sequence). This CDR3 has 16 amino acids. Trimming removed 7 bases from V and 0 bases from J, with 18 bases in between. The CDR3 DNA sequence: TGTGCCAGCATCCCAGGGGACATCCTAATGAACACTGAAGCTTTCTTT. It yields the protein CASIPGDILMNTEAFF.

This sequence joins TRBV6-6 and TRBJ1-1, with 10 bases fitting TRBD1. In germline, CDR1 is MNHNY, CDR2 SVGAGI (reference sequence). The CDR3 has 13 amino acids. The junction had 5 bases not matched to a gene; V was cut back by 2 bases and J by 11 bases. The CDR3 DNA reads TGTGCCAGCAGTTACGGGACAGGGGATTTCGCTTTCTTT. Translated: CASSYGTGDFAFF.

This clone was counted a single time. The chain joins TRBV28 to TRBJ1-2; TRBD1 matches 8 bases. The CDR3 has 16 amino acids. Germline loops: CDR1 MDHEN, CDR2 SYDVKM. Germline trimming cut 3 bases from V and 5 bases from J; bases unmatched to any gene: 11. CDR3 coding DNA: TGTGCCAGCAGTTTCCCAGGGGGCCTTCTGGGGTATGGCTACACCTTC. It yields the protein CASSFPGGLLGYGYTF.

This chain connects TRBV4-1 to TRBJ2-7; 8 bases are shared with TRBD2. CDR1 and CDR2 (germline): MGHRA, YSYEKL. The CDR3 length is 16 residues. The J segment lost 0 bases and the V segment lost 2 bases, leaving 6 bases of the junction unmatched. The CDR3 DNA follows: TGCGCCAGCAGCCAACTCAGCGGGACTAGCTCCTACGAGCAGTACTTC. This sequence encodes CASSQLSGTSSYEQYF.

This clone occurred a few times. Here the CDR3 DNA reads TGTGCCAGCAGATACAGGGACGACTATGGCTACACCTTC. It codes for CASRYRDDYGYTF. The V gene is TRBV11-2, the J gene TRBJ1-2, with D possibly TRBD1 on 6 matching bases. Trimming shortened V by 6 bases and J by 3 bases, and 11 bases separated the two germline ends. The CDR3 covers 13 residues. Germline CDR1 SGHAT, CDR2 FQNNGV.

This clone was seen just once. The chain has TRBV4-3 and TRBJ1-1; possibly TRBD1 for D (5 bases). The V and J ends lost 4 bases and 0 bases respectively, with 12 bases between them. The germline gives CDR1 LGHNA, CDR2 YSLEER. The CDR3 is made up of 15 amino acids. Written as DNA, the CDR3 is TGCGCCAGCAGCCTTGGGGGAGACCTGAACACTGAAGCTTTCTTT. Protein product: CASSLGGDLNTEAFF.

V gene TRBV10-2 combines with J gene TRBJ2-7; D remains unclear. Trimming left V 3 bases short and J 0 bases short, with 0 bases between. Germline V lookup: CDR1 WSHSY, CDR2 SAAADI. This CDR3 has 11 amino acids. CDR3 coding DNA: TGCGCCAGCAGTGACTCCTACGAGCAGTACTTC. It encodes CASSDSYEQYF.

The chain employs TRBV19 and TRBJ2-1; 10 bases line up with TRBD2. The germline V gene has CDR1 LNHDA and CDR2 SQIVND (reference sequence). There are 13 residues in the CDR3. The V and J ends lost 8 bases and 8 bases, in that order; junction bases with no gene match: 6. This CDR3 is CASEREGPYEQFF. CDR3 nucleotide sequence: TGTGCCAGTGAGCGGGAGGGCCCCTATGAGCAGTTCTTC.

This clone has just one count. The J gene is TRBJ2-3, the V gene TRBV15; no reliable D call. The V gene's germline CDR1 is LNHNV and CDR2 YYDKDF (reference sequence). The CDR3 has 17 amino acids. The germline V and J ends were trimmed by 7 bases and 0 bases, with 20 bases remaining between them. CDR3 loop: CATIRQSPALSTDTQYF. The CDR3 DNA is TGTGCCACCATCCGGCAGAGCCCAGCGCTAAGCACAGATACGCAGTATTTT. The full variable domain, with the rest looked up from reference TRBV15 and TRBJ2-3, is DAMVIQNPRYQVTQFGKPVTLSCSQTLNHNVMYWYQQKSSQAPKLLFHYYDKDFNNEADTPDNFQSRRPNTSFCFLDIRSPGLGDTAMYLCATIRQSPALSTDTQYFGPGTRLTVL.

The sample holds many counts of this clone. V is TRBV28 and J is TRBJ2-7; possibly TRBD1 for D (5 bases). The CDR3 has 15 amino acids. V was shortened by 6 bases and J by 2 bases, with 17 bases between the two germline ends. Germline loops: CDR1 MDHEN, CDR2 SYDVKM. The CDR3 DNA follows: TGTGCCAGCAGCCCCGGGCAGGGTGGTACCTACGAGCAGTACTTC. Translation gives CASSPGQGGTYEQYF.

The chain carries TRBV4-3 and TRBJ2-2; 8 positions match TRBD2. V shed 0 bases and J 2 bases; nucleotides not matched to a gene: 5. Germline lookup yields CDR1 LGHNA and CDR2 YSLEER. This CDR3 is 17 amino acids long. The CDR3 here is CASSQDMLAGNTGELFF. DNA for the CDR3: TGCGCCAGCAGCCAAGATATGCTAGCGGGCAACACCGGGGAGCTGTTTTTT.

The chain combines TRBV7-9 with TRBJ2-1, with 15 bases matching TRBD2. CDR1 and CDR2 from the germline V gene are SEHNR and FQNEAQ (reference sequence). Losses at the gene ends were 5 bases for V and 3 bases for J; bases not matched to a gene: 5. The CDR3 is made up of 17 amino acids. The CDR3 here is CASSPGGLAGGYNEQFF. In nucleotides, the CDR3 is TGTGCCAGCAGCCCCGGGGGACTAGCGGGAGGCTACAATGAGCAGTTCTTC. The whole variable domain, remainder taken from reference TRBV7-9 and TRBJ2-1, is DTGVSQNPRHKITKRGQNVTFRCDPISEHNRLYWYRQTLGQGPEFLTYFQNEAQLEKSRLLSDRFSAERPKGSFSTLEIQRTEQGDSAMYLCASSPGGLAGGYNEQFFGPGTRLTVL.

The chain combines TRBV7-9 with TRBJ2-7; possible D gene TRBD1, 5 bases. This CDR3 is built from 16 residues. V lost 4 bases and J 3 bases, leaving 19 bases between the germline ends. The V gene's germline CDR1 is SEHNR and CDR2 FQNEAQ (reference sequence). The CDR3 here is CASSSRTEDSFYEQYF. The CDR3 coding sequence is TGTGCCAGCAGCTCCCGGACGGAAGACAGCTTCTACGAGCAGTACTTC.

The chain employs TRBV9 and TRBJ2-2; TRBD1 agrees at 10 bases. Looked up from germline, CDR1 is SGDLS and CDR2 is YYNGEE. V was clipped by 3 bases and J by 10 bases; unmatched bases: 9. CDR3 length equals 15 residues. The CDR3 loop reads CASSGRDRGISELFF. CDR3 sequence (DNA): TGTGCCAGCAGCGGCCGGGACAGGGGCATTTCGGAGCTGTTTTTT.

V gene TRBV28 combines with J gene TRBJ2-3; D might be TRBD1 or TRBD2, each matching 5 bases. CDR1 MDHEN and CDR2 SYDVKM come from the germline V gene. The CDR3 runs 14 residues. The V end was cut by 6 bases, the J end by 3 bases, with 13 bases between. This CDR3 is CASSPGTITDTQYF. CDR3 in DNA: TGTGCCAGCAGCCCCGGGACCATAACAGATACGCAGTATTTT. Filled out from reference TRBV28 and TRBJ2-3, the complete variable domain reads DVKVTQSSRYLVKRTGEKVFLECVQDMDHENMFWYRQDPGLGLRLIYFSYDVKMKEKGDIPEGYSVSREKKERFSLILESASTNQTSMYLCASSPGTITDTQYFGPGTRLTVL.

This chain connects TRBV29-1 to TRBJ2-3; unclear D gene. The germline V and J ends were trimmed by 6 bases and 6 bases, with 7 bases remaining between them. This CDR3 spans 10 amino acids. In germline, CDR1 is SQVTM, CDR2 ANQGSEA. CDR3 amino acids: CSVGWDTQYF. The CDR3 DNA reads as TGCAGCGTAGGGTGGGATACGCAGTATTTT.

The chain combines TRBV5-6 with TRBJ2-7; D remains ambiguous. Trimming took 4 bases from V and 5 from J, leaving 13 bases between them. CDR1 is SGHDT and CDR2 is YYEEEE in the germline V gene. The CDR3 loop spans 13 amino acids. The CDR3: CASSASSGNEQYF. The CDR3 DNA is TGTGCCAGCAGCGCCTCTTCAGGTAACGAGCAGTACTTC. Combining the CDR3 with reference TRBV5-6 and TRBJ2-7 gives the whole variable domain DAGVTQSPTHLIKTRGQQVTLRCSPKSGHDTVSWYQQALGQGPQFIFQYYEEEERQRGNFPDRFSGHQFPNYSSELNVNALLLGDSALYLCASSASSGNEQYFGPGTRLTVT.

CDR3 in amino acids: CARAWDRITYEQYF. The CDR3, as DNA: TGTGCCAGAGCCTGGGACAGGATAACCTACGAGCAGTACTTC. The J gene is TRBJ2-7, the V gene TRBV19; 8 nucleotides agree with TRBD1. CDR1 LNHDA and CDR2 SQIVND come from the germline V gene (reference sequence). The CDR3 contains 14 residues. Losses at the gene ends were 9 bases for V and 2 bases for J; bases not matched to a gene: 9.

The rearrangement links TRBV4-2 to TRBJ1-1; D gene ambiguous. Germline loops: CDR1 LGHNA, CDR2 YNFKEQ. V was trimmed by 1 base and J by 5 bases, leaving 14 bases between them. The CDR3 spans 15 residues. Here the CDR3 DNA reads TGTGCCAGCAGCCAAGCTGGTTCCCCAAATACTGAAGCTTTCTTT. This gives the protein CASSQAGSPNTEAFF.

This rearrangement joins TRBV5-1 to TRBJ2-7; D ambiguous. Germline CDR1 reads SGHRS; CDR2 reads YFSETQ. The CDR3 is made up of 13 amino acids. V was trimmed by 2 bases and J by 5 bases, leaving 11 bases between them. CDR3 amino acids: CASSFTPDNEQYF. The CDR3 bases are TGCGCCAGCAGCTTTACTCCAGATAACGAGCAGTACTTC.

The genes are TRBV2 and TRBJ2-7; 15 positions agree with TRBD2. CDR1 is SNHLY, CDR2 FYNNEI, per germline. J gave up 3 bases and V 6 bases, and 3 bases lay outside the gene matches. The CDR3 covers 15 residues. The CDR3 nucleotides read TGTGCCAGCAGGGAGGGACTAGCGGGAGGCTACGAGCAGTACTTC. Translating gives CASREGLAGGYEQYF.

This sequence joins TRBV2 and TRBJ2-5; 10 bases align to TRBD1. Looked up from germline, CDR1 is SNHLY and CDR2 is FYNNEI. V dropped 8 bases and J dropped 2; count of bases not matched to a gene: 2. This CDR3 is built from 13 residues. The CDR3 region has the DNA TGTGCCAGCTTGGGACAGGGGCAAGAGACCCAGTACTTC. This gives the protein CASLGQGQETQYF. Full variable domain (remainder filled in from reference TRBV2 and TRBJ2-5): EPEVTQTPSHQVTQMGQEVILRCVPISNHLYFYWYRQILGQKVEFLVSFYNNEISEKSEIFDDQFSVERPDGSNFTLKIRSTKLEDSAMYFCASLGQGQETQYFGPGTRLLVL.

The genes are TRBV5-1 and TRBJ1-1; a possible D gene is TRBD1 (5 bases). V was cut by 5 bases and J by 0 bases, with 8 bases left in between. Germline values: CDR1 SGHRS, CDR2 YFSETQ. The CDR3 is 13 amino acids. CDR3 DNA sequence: TGCGCCAGCAGACCGACAGTGAACACTGAAGCTTTCTTT. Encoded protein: CASRPTVNTEAFF.

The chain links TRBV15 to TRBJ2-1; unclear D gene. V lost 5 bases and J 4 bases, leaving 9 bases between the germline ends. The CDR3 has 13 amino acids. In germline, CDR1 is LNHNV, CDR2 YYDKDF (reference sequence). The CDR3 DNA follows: TGTGCCACCAGCGCTCAGACTTACAATGAGCAGTTCTTC. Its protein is CATSAQTYNEQFF.

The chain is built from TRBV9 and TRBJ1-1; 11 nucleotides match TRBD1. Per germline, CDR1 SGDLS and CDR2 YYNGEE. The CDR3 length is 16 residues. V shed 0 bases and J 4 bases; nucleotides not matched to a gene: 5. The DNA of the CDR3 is TGTGCCAGCAGCGTAGCTGATGGGACAGGGGGCACTGAAGCTTTCTTT. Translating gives CASSVADGTGGTEAFF.